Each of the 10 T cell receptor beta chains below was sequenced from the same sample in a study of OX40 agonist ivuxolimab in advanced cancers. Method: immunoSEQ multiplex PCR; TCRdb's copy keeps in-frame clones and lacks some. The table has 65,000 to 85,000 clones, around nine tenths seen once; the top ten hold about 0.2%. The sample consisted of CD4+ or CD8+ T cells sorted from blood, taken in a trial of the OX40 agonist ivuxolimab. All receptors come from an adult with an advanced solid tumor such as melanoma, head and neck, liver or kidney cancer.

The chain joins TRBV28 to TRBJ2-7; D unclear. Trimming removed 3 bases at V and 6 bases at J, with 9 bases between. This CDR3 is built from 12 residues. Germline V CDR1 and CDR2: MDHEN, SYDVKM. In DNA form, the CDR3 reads TGTGCCAGCAGTTTGCCTTTCGGCGAGCAGTACTTC. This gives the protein CASSLPFGEQYF.

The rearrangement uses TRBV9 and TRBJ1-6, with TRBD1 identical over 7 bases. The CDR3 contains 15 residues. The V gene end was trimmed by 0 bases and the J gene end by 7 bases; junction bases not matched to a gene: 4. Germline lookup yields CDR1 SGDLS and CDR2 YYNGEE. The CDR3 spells CASSVDVQGNSPLHF. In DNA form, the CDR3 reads TGTGCCAGCAGCGTAGATGTACAGGGGAATTCACCCCTCCACTTT.

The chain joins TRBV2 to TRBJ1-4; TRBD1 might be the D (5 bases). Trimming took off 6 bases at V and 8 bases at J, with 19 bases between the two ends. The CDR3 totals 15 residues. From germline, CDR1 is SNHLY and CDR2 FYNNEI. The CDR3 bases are TGTGCCAGCAGCGAGACAGCTTTGGAAGTAGAAAAACTGTTTTTT. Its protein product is CASSETALEVEKLFF. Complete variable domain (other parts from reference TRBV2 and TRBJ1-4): EPEVTQTPSHQVTQMGQEVILRCVPISNHLYFYWYRQILGQKVEFLVSFYNNEISEKSEIFDDQFSVERPDGSNFTLKIRSTKLEDSAMYFCASSETALEVEKLFFGSGTQLSVL.

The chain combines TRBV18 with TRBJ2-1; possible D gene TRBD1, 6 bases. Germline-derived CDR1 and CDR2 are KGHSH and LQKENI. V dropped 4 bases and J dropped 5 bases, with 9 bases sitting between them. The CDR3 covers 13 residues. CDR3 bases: TGTGCCAGCTCACAATACAGGGACAATGAGCAGTTCTTC. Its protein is CASSQYRDNEQFF.

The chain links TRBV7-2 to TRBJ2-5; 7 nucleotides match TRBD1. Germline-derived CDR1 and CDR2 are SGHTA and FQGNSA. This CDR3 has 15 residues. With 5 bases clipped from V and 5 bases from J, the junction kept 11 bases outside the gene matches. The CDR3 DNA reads TGTGCCAGCAGCACGGACAGGCGAGAAAGGGAGACCCAGTACTTC. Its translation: CASSTDRRERETQYF.

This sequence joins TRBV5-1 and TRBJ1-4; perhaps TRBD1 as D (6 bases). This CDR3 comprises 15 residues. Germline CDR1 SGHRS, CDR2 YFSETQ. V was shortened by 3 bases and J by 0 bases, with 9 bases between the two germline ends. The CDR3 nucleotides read TGCGCCAGCAGCTCGCGGACAGCAACTAATGAAAAACTGTTTTTT. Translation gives CASSSRTATNEKLFF.

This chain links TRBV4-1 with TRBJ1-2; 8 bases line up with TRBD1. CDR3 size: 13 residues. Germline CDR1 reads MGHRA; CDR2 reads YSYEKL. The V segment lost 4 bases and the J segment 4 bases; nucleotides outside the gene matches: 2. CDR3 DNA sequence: TGCGCCAGCAGCCCAGGGGGCACCTATGGCTACACCTTC. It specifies CASSPGGTYGYTF.

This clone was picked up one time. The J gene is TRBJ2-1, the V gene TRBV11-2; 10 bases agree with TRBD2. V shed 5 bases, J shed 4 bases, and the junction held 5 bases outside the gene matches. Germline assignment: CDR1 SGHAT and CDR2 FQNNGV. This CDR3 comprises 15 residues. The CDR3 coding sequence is TGTGCCAGCAGCCGGGCGACTAGCGGGTACAATGAGCAGTTCTTC. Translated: CASSRATSGYNEQFF.

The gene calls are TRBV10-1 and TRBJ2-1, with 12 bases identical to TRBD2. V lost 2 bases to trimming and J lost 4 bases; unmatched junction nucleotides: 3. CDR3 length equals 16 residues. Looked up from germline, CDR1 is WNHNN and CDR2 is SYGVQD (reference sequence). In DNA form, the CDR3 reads TGCGCCAGCAGTGAGATAACTAGCGGGGGGTACAATGAGCAGTTCTTC. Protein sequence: CASSEITSGGYNEQFF.

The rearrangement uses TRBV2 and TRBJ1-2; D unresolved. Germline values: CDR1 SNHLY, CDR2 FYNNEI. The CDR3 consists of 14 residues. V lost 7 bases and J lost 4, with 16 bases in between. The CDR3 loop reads CASITSPRSYGYTF. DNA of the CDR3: TGTGCCAGCATAACCTCCCCCCGCTCCTATGGCTACACCTTC.